This TCR beta chain was obtained from a study of prognosis after radiotherapy for stage I lung cancer. This clonotype showed up many times. This CDR3 comprises 17 residues. Germline values: CDR1 MNHEY, CDR2 SVGAGI. J lost 5 bases, V lost 2 bases, and 12 bases had no gene match. The genomic DNA TCR beta CDR3 region underwent two rounds of multiplex PCR. During first-round PCR, primers specific to each TRBV and TRBJ gene were used. A single record per CDR3 protein comes from TCRdb applying MiXCR to the multiplex PCR reads. The sample has about 27,000 distinct CDR3 sequences, around 42% seen once; the top ten hold under 15%.

J is TRBJ1-2 and V is TRBV6-5; TRBD1 matches 9 bases. The sequences come from PBMCs, collected before or after stereotactic body radiation therapy (not recorded which). The sequence was obtained from a donor aged 50 or older with non-small cell lung cancer. The DNA of the CDR3 is TGTGCCAGCAGTTACGGCCCGGACAGGGGCCTTTCGTATGGCTACACCTTC. Translated, it gives CASSYGPDRGLSYGYTF.